The following is a TCR beta chain sequence with its context. Its antigen is unknown. The CDR3 totals 11 residues. V shed 7 bases and J shed 9 bases, with 15 bases lying between them. Germline CDR1 and CDR2: SQVTM and ANQGSEA. This sample is drawn from a study of Siglec-9 on CD8 T cells in melanoma. Regarding the study as a whole: An effector memory CD8+ subset marked by Siglec-9 reportedly appeared to gather in melanoma.

TCRdb's table, derived via immunoSEQ multiplex PCR, lists solely in-frame clones and lacks some. The table has tens of thousands of clones, 80% seen once. The source material was Siglec-9- CD8+ T cells sorted from blood. The chain has TRBV29-1 and TRBJ1-2, with D tentatively TRBD1 (5 bases). The source of this sequence is a human donor in good health. This chain's CDR3 is CSAWDRVSYTF. As DNA, the CDR3 is TGCAGCGCCTGGGACCGAGTAAGCTACACCTTC.